This T cell receptor beta chain was sequenced in a study of blood T cell repertoires in COVID-19. Overall study: From the United States, Italy and Spain came samples of acute and convalescent COVID-19. Sources were T cells, B-cell-depleted T cells, or PBMCs; the material itself was cDNA or gDNA.

Assay used: immunoSEQ multiplex PCR; TCRdb lists only in-frame clones, some missing. Of tens of thousands of clones in the sample, roughly 90% were seen once. In germline, CDR1 is GTSNPN, CDR2 SVGIG (reference sequence). V lost 2 bases to trimming and J lost 4 bases, with 19 bases between them. This CDR3 is built from 16 residues. The V and J genes are TRBV30 and TRBJ2-3; D perhaps matches TRBD2 (5 bases). Sequenced material: peripheral blood. This TCR was sampled from a man aged 55 to 70 with active COVID-19. The CDR3 is CAWSTRLGSEADTQYF. The CDR3 DNA follows: TGTGCCTGGAGTACACGACTGGGGAGCGAGGCAGATACGCAGTATTTT.